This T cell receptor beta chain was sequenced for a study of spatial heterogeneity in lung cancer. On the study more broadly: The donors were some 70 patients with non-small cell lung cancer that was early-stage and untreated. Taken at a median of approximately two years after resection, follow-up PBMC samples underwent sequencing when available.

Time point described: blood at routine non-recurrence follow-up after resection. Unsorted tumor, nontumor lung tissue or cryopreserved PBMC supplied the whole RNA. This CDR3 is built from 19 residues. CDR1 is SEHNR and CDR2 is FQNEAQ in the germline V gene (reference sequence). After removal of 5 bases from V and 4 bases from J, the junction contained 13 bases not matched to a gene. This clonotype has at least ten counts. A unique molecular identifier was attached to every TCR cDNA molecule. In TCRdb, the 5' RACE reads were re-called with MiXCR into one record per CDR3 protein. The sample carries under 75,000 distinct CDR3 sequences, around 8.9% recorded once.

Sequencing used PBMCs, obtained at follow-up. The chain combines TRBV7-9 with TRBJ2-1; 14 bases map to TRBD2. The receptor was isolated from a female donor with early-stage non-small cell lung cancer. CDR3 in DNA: TGTGCCAGCAGCCCCCAGGGACTAGCGGGAGTGAGTGGGTACAATGAGCAGTTCTTC. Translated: CASSPQGLAGVSGYNEQFF.